This TCR beta chain comes out of a study of cytomegalovirus exposure and HLA in healthy donors. Notes on the study in general: With later analysis, a missense DCLRE1C variant became linked to TCR beta V- and J-gene trimming. The records held CMV serostatus as the only immune exposure information.

This clone was observed once. Its antigen is unidentified. Healthy individuals who donated bone marrow served as the donors. This CDR3 is 13 amino acids long. J lost 3 bases, V lost 5 bases, and 2 bases had no gene match. Germline V gene data show CDR1 as SGHTA and CDR2 as FQGNSA. It was with 60 Vbeta and 13 Jbeta primers that the PCR ran. TCRdb keeps only in-frame clones here, not all; method: immunoSEQ multiplex PCR. The data contain 85,000 to 95,000 clones, around three quarters of them singletons. The chain is built from TRBV7-2 and TRBJ2-7, with TRBD2 matching over 9 bases. This clonotype originated in a young man in good health and CMV-seropositive. What was sequenced was PBMCs. DNA for the CDR3: TGTGCCAGCAGCGGAGCGGGGGGCTACGAGCAGTACTTC. Residues: CASSGAGGYEQYF.